Listed below are T cell receptor beta chains from one sample, sequenced in a study of cytomegalovirus exposure and HLA in healthy donors. Assay: immunoSEQ multiplex PCR; the TCRdb copy retains only in-frame clones and omits some. The table includes 120,000 to 150,000 clones, more than 75% detected once. Specimen: PBMCs. All receptors come from a woman in her thirties or forties in good health and CMV-seropositive. Each CDR3 is given without its conserved first and last residue.

j_call: TRBJ2-1
v_call: TRBV27
cdr3_aa: ASSLRAYNEQF

j_call: TRBJ1-3
v_call: TRBV5-1
cdr3_aa: ASSLGTGGNTIY

j_call: TRBJ2-1
v_call: TRBV27
cdr3_aa: ASSFGGSVNEQF

j_call: TRBJ1-1
v_call: TRBV5-1
cdr3_aa: ASSLSGGTEAF

j_call: TRBJ2-2
v_call: TRBV5-1
cdr3_aa: ASSSSGTRNTGELF

j_call: TRBJ2-3
v_call: TRBV30
cdr3_aa: AWGQAGDTQY

j_call: TRBJ1-2
v_call: TRBV19
cdr3_aa: ASSKTRGDYGYT

j_call: TRBJ2-2
v_call: TRBV11-3
cdr3_aa: ASSLSRLAGGTGELF

j_call: TRBJ2-7
v_call: TRBV6-6
cdr3_aa: ASSYSSQGSYEQY

j_call: TRBJ2-1
v_call: TRBV20-1
cdr3_aa: SASLNEQF

j_call: TRBJ2-1
v_call: TRBV6-5
cdr3_aa: ASASGSNEQF

j_call: TRBJ2-1
v_call: TRBV25-1
cdr3_aa: ASSEYDGSFHNEQF

j_call: TRBJ2-7
v_call: TRBV6-5
cdr3_aa: ASSPGTSGRYEQY

j_call: TRBJ1-2
v_call: TRBV18
cdr3_aa: ASSLDRDHGYT

j_call: TRBJ2-5
v_call: TRBV5-6
cdr3_aa: ASSLVGAGETQY

j_call: TRBJ1-2
v_call: TRBV25-1
cdr3_aa: ASSDLYGYT

j_call: TRBJ2-3
v_call: TRBV2
cdr3_aa: ASSGTSGRTDTQY

j_call: TRBJ2-7
v_call: TRBV21-1
cdr3_aa: ASSKSKGQGNEQY

j_call: TRBJ2-1
v_call: TRBV6-1
cdr3_aa: ASSVTSGEGNEQF

j_call: TRBJ2-1
v_call: TRBV7-2
cdr3_aa: ASKRGSGRSAEQF

j_call: TRBJ1-2
v_call: TRBV19
cdr3_aa: ASRSAGEYGYT

j_call: TRBJ2-1
v_call: TRBV5-8
cdr3_aa: ASSPRTMRAHNEQF

j_call: TRBJ2-5
v_call: TRBV5-1
cdr3_aa: ASSFQGAYETQY

j_call: TRBJ2-6
v_call: TRBV11-3
cdr3_aa: ASSRTVGANVLT

j_call: TRBJ1-4
v_call: TRBV2
cdr3_aa: ASSRFRGSNEKLF

j_call: TRBJ2-7
v_call: TRBV19
cdr3_aa: ASSQTPSYEQY

j_call: TRBJ2-3
v_call: TRBV27
cdr3_aa: ASRGLAGESDTQY

j_call: TRBJ1-1
v_call: TRBV20-1
cdr3_aa: SGRGQTEAF

j_call: TRBJ1-4
v_call: TRBV2
cdr3_aa: ASRDGQGGEKLF

j_call: TRBJ1-5
v_call: TRBV6-6
cdr3_aa: ASRRQGNQPQH

j_call: TRBJ2-1
v_call: TRBV7-2
cdr3_aa: ASSLGTSGRRVSYNEQF

j_call: TRBJ2-7
v_call: TRBV7-2
cdr3_aa: ASSGDSGREQY

j_call: TRBJ2-2
v_call: TRBV7-8
cdr3_aa: ASTQDRSNNRELF

j_call: TRBJ2-2
v_call: TRBV27
cdr3_aa: ASSPLGLANTGELF

j_call: TRBJ2-3
v_call: TRBV9
cdr3_aa: ASSGLAGVTDTQY

j_call: TRBJ1-2
v_call: TRBV5-6
cdr3_aa: ASSLTGTSNYGYT

j_call: TRBJ2-7
v_call: TRBV7-2
cdr3_aa: ASSRDSFREQY

j_call: TRBJ2-3
v_call: TRBV5-4
cdr3_aa: ASSKSRGGQSVYTQY

j_call: TRBJ2-5
v_call: TRBV29-1
cdr3_aa: SVGLGSATQETQY

j_call: TRBJ2-2
v_call: TRBV6-5
cdr3_aa: ASKTSGYTGELF

j_call: TRBJ2-1
v_call: TRBV4-1
cdr3_aa: ASSHRTSLPGLGNEQF

j_call: TRBJ2-3
v_call: TRBV6-4
cdr3_aa: ASSDEFPSTDTQY

j_call: TRBJ2-3
v_call: TRBV11-2
cdr3_aa: ASSFSSGWGGTQY

j_call: TRBJ2-7
v_call: TRBV6-1
cdr3_aa: ASNPMVAETYEQY

j_call: TRBJ2-1
v_call: TRBV5-6
cdr3_aa: ASSWDRGLGAEQF

j_call: TRBJ2-7
v_call: TRBV12-2
cdr3_aa: ASRFQTQRNYEQY

j_call: TRBJ2-1
v_call: TRBV19
cdr3_aa: ASSIGIAGLVQF

j_call: TRBJ2-5
v_call: TRBV7-8
cdr3_aa: ASSLVSDQETQY

j_call: TRBJ1-1
v_call: TRBV18
cdr3_aa: ASSPQGEGTEAF

j_call: TRBJ1-1
v_call: TRBV14
cdr3_aa: ASSQRGREAF

j_call: TRBJ2-7
v_call: TRBV5-1
cdr3_aa: ASSFDAQGSQY

j_call: TRBJ2-5
v_call: TRBV5-1
cdr3_aa: ASSLSQAGGRETQY

j_call: TRBJ2-3
v_call: TRBV7-8
cdr3_aa: ASSLVGHPGTDTQY

j_call: TRBJ2-5
v_call: TRBV19
cdr3_aa: ASRAGQGGETQY

j_call: TRBJ2-3
v_call: TRBV9
cdr3_aa: ASSVATPPTDTQY